A selection of T cell receptor beta chains follows, all from one sample in a study of memory CD4+ T cells and cytomegalovirus serostatus. This table comes from immunoSEQ multiplex PCR, and its TCRdb copy is limited to in-frame clones, with some not included. The sample shows about 50,000 clones, about 79% of them seen only once. The sample consisted of memory CD4+ T cells from blood. These receptors all stem from an adult in good health and CMV-seronegative. Each CDR3 is given with its conserved first and last residue. Each record gives: D gene, V gene, clone size, J gene, CDR3 DNA, CDR3 protein. The D gene is left open where the match is weak. For some rows the clone size is stated as once, few or many, or as a class when expanded; others skip it.

d_gene: NA; v_gene: TRBV5-1; abundance: NA; j_gene: TRBJ1-1; CDR3nt: TGCGCCAGCAGCTTGTACGGCACCGGTAACACTGAAGCTTTCTTT; CDR3aa: CASSLYGTGNTEAFF
d_gene: NA; v_gene: TRBV5-6; abundance: NA; j_gene: TRBJ1-5; CDR3nt: TGTGCCAGCAGCTTGGATCCGGGTCAGCCCCAGCATTTT; CDR3aa: CASSLDPGQPQHF
d_gene: NA; v_gene: TRBV5-4; abundance: NA; j_gene: TRBJ2-2; CDR3nt: TGTGCCAGCAGCTCTAGGAAATCGGGTGGCGGGGAGCTGTTTTTT; CDR3aa: CASSSRKSGGGELFF
d_gene: TRBD1; v_gene: TRBV19; abundance: few; j_gene: TRBJ2-1; CDR3nt: TGTGCCAGTAGTGAGACAGGGAGCTCCTACAATGAGCAGTTCTTC; CDR3aa: CASSETGSSYNEQFF
d_gene: TRBD1; v_gene: TRBV5-1; abundance: NA; j_gene: TRBJ2-7; CDR3nt: TGCGCCAGCAGCACCACAGGGGGGTACACCTACGAGCAGTACTTC; CDR3aa: CASSTTGGYTYEQYF
d_gene: NA; v_gene: TRBV6-1; abundance: NA; j_gene: TRBJ1-1; CDR3nt: TGTGCCAGCAGGGAGTCCCAGAGGGAAGCTTTCTTT; CDR3aa: CASRESQREAFF
d_gene: NA; v_gene: TRBV19; abundance: NA; j_gene: TRBJ2-1; CDR3nt: TGTGCCAGTAGGGAGGACAGAAGCTCCTACAATGAGCAGTTCTTC; CDR3aa: CASREDRSSYNEQFF
d_gene: NA; v_gene: TRBV28; abundance: NA; j_gene: TRBJ2-2; CDR3nt: TGTGCCAGCAGTTTAGTGGCGTGGAGCACCGGGGAGCTGTTTTTT; CDR3aa: CASSLVAWSTGELFF
d_gene: NA; v_gene: TRBV2; abundance: NA; j_gene: TRBJ2-1; CDR3nt: TGTGCCAGCAGATACAATGAGCAGTTCTTC; CDR3aa: CASRYNEQFF
d_gene: TRBD1; v_gene: TRBV6-1; abundance: NA; j_gene: TRBJ1-2; CDR3nt: TGTGCCAGCACGAGGACAGGGAACGAATATTATGGCTACACCTTC; CDR3aa: CASTRTGNEYYGYTF
d_gene: NA; v_gene: TRBV30; abundance: NA; j_gene: TRBJ1-2; CDR3nt: TGTGCCTGGAGCGGGAACTATGGCTACACCTTC; CDR3aa: CAWSGNYGYTF
d_gene: NA; v_gene: TRBV5-4; abundance: NA; j_gene: TRBJ2-3; CDR3nt: TGTGCCAGCAGCTTGGCCTTGACTTCGACAGATACGCAGTATTTT; CDR3aa: CASSLALTSTDTQYF
d_gene: TRBD2; v_gene: TRBV19; abundance: NA; j_gene: TRBJ2-7; CDR3nt: TGTGCCAGTAGTTCGGCTGGCGAGCGGGGGGCCTACGAGCAGTACTTC; CDR3aa: CASSSAGERGAYEQYF
d_gene: TRBD1; v_gene: TRBV14; abundance: NA; j_gene: TRBJ1-1; CDR3nt: TGTGCCAGCAGCCAAGTGGGGGGACGGGACAGGGATACTGAAGCTTTCTTT; CDR3aa: CASSQVGGRDRDTEAFF
d_gene: NA; v_gene: TRBV29-1; abundance: NA; j_gene: TRBJ1-1; CDR3nt: TGCAGCGTTGAAAGGATCGTCACTGAAGCTTTCTTT; CDR3aa: CSVERIVTEAFF
d_gene: NA; v_gene: TRBV5-5; abundance: once; j_gene: TRBJ2-5; CDR3nt: TGTGCCAGCAGCTTGTTCACAACCCAAGAGACCCAGTACTTC; CDR3aa: CASSLFTTQETQYF
d_gene: TRBD2; v_gene: TRBV7-3; abundance: NA; j_gene: TRBJ2-3; CDR3nt: TGTGCCAGCAGCCCCTTAGCGGGGGCCGCAGATACGCAGTATTTT; CDR3aa: CASSPLAGAADTQYF
d_gene: TRBD2; v_gene: TRBV28; abundance: NA; j_gene: TRBJ2-1; CDR3nt: TGTGCCAGCAGTTCGCGGGGGGGCCCACACTACAATGAGCAGTTCTTC; CDR3aa: CASSSRGGPHYNEQFF
d_gene: NA; v_gene: TRBV2; abundance: once; j_gene: TRBJ2-1; CDR3nt: TGTGCCAGCGATGCCAGGGATTACAATGAGCAGTTCTTC; CDR3aa: CASDARDYNEQFF
d_gene: TRBD2; v_gene: TRBV5-6; abundance: NA; j_gene: TRBJ2-3; CDR3nt: TGTGCCAGCAGCTTGGTACTAGCGGGGGCAGATACGCAGTATTTT; CDR3aa: CASSLVLAGADTQYF
d_gene: NA; v_gene: TRBV28; abundance: NA; j_gene: TRBJ1-1; CDR3nt: TGTGCCAGCAGGAGGGAGACTGAAGCTTTCTTT; CDR3aa: CASRRETEAFF
d_gene: NA; v_gene: TRBV13; abundance: NA; j_gene: TRBJ1-3; CDR3nt: TGTGCCAGCAGCTTAGCAGGAGCGAACACCATATATTTT; CDR3aa: CASSLAGANTIYF
d_gene: TRBD1; v_gene: TRBV9; abundance: NA; j_gene: TRBJ2-7; CDR3nt: TGTGCCAGCAGCGCGGAGGGACAGGGGAAGGACGAGCAGTACTTC; CDR3aa: CASSAEGQGKDEQYF
d_gene: NA; v_gene: TRBV4-2; abundance: NA; j_gene: TRBJ1-2; CDR3nt: TGTGCCAGCAGCCAAGAGAGGCAGGCAGTTTATGGCTACACCTTC; CDR3aa: CASSQERQAVYGYTF